This is a list of T cell receptor beta chains from one sample in a study of CD8+ T cells in alopecia areata. Sequencing was performed with immunoSEQ multiplex PCR; in TCRdb, only in-frame clones are kept and a portion is missing. The table has about 170,000 clones, 67% seen once; the top ten hold roughly 11%. Source: CD8+ T cells sorted from blood, taken at week 0. Receptors were obtained from a human donor with alopecia areata. Both conserved end residues are part of each CDR3. Fields, in order: J gene, D gene, clone size, V gene, CDR3 DNA, CDR3 protein. A D gene is named only where the DNA matches it firmly. Not all rows give a size; the values are once, few, many and, for expanded clones, a class.

j_gene: TRBJ2-2
d_gene: TRBD1
abundance: -
v_gene: TRBV30
CDR3nt: TGTGCCTGGTATTGGACAGGGGGCCGACACACCGGGGAGCTGTTTTTT
CDR3aa: CAWYWTGGRHTGELFF

j_gene: TRBJ1-2
d_gene: TRBD1
abundance: few
v_gene: TRBV6-5
CDR3nt: TGTGCCAGCAGTTCCCCGACAGGGCCCTATGGCTACACCTTC
CDR3aa: CASSSPTGPYGYTF

j_gene: TRBJ2-7
d_gene: -
abundance: -
v_gene: TRBV2
CDR3nt: TGTGCCAGTCTGTTTGGCGACGAGCAGTACTTC
CDR3aa: CASLFGDEQYF

j_gene: TRBJ2-2
d_gene: TRBD2
abundance: -
v_gene: TRBV5-6
CDR3nt: TGTGCCAGCAGCTTACTTAGCGGGGCCGGGGAGCTGTTTTTT
CDR3aa: CASSLLSGAGELFF

j_gene: TRBJ1-1
d_gene: -
abundance: -
v_gene: TRBV30
CDR3nt: TGTGCCTGGAGTCCCGGACAGTTTGAAGCTTTCTTT
CDR3aa: CAWSPGQFEAFF

j_gene: TRBJ1-1
d_gene: -
abundance: once
v_gene: TRBV27
CDR3nt: TGTGCCAGCAGTTTATCGGTAGGTGCCGCTGAAGCTTTCTTT
CDR3aa: CASSLSVGAAEAFF

j_gene: TRBJ2-7
d_gene: -
abundance: few
v_gene: TRBV12-5
CDR3nt: TGTGCTAGTGGTTTAGAGCGGGCCCTCTACGAGCAGTACTTC
CDR3aa: CASGLERALYEQYF

j_gene: TRBJ2-2
d_gene: -
abundance: few
v_gene: TRBV4-2
CDR3nt: TGTGCCAGCAGCCAGGGGGGTGAAACCGGGGAGCTGTTTTTT
CDR3aa: CASSQGGETGELFF

j_gene: TRBJ2-7
d_gene: TRBD2
abundance: -
v_gene: TRBV29-1
CDR3nt: TGCAGCGTTGTCGCTAGCGGGAACCTCTACGAGCAGTACTTC
CDR3aa: CSVVASGNLYEQYF

j_gene: TRBJ1-1
d_gene: -
abundance: -
v_gene: TRBV7-2
CDR3nt: TGTGCCAGCAGCTTAGGTATAGGATCGGCAGCTGAAGCTTTCTTT
CDR3aa: CASSLGIGSAAEAFF

j_gene: TRBJ2-7
d_gene: TRBD2
abundance: -
v_gene: TRBV4-1
CDR3nt: TGCGCCAGCAGCCAGAACACCGGGGGGGGCGGCTCCTACGAGCAGTACTTC
CDR3aa: CASSQNTGGGGSYEQYF